This T cell receptor (beta chain) was captured in a study of blood T cell repertoires in COVID-19. Looking at the study overall: Specimens from acute and convalescent COVID-19 originated in the United States, Italy and Spain. PBMCs, B-cell-depleted T cells, or T cells provided the cDNA or gDNA that made up the material.

Source study methods: Estimated nucleated cell counts came from reference gene primer amplification. Assay: immunoSEQ multiplex PCR; the TCRdb copy retains only in-frame clones and omits some. The V and J calls and clone size are taken from that table; D and trimming were inferred from the DNA. The sample records some 150,000 clones, about four fifths being singletons. Trimming shortened V by 5 bases and J by 3 bases, and 13 bases separated the two germline ends. Looked up from germline, CDR1 is SNHLY and CDR2 is FYNNEI. The CDR3 runs to 14 residues. The source material was peripheral blood. V and J are TRBV2 and TRBJ1-2, with TRBD1 as a possible D gene (6 bases). The sequence came from an elderly woman with acute or convalescent COVID-19. The CDR3 DNA sequence: TGTGCCAGCAGTATCACAGGGCCCTACTATGGCTACACCTTC. Its protein product is CASSITGPYYGYTF.